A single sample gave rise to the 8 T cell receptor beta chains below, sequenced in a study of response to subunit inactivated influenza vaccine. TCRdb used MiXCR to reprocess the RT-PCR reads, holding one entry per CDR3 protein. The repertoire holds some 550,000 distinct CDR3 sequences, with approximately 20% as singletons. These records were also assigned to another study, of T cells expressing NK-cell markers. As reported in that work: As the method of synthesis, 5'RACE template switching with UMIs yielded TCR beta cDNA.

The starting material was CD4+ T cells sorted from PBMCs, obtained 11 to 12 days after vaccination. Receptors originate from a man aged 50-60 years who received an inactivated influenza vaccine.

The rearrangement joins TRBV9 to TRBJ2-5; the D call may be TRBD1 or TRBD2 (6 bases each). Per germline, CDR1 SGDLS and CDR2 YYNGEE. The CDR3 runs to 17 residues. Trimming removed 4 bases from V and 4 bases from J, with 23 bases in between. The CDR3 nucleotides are TGTGCCAGCAGCAGGATAGAGGGGGGATTGGTTGGAGAGACCCAGTACTTC. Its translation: CASSRIEGGLVGETQYF. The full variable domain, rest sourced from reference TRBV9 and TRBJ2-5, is DSGVTQTPKHLITATGQRVTLRCSPRSGDLSVYWYQQSLDQGLQFLIQYYNGEERAKGNILERFSAQQFPDLHSELNLSSLELGDSALYFCASSRIEGGLVGETQYFGPGTRLLVL.

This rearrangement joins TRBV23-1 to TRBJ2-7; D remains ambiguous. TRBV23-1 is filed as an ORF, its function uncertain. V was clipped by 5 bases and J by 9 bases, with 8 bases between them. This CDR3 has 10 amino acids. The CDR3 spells CASSSRRQYF. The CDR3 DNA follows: TGCGCCAGCAGTTCCCGAAGGCAGTACTTC.

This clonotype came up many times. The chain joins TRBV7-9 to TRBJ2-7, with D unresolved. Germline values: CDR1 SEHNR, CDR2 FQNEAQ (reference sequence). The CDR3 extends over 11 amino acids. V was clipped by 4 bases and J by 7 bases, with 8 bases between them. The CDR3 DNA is TGTGCCAGCAGCTCGGTAGGGGAGCAGTACTTC. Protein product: CASSSVGEQYF.

The CDR3 loop is CATGLHNEQFF. Here the CDR3 DNA reads TGTGCCACCGGGCTACACAATGAGCAGTTCTTC. The chain recombines TRBV24-1 with TRBJ2-1, with D uncertain. CDR3 length equals 11 residues. The germline gives CDR1 KGHDR, CDR2 SFDVKD. V lost 9 bases to trimming and J lost 5 bases, with 7 bases between them.

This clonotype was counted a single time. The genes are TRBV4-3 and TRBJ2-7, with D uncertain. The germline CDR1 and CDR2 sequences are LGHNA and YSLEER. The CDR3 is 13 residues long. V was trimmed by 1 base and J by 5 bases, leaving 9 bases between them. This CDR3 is CASSQALTDEQYF. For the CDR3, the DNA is TGCGCCAGCAGCCAAGCCCTAACGGACGAGCAGTACTTC.

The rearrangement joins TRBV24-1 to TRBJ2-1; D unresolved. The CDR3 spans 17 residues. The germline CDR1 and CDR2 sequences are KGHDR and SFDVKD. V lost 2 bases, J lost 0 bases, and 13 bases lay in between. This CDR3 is CATSDSPPRYSYNEQFF. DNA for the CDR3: TGTGCCACCAGTGATTCCCCTCCCAGGTACTCCTACAATGAGCAGTTCTTC.

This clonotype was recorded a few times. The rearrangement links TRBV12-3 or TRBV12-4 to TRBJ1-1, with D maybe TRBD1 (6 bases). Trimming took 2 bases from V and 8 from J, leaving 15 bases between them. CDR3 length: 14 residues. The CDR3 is CASSLYTGAEEAFF. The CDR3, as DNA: TGTGCCAGCAGTTTATATACGGGGGCGGAAGAAGCTTTCTTT.

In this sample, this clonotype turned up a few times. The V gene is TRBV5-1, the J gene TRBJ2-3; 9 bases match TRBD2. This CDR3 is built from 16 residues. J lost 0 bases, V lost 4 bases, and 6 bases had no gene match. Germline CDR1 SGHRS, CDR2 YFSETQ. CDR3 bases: TGCGCCAGCAGCATTAGCGGGGGCCGAAGCACAGATACGCAGTATTTT. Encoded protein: CASSISGGRSTDTQYF. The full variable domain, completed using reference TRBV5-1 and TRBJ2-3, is KAGVTQTPRYLIKTRGQQVTLSCSPISGHRSVSWYQQTPGQGLQFLFEYFSETQRNKGNFPGRFSGRQFSNSRSEMNVSTLELGDSALYLCASSISGGRSTDTQYFGPGTRLTVL.